This T cell receptor beta chain was recorded in a study of cytomegalovirus exposure and HLA in healthy donors. Points on this clone: Antigen specificity is unknown.

The CDR3 contains 13 residues. Unmatched junction bases numbered 5, after V lost 3 bases and J lost 9 bases. Germline V gene sequence: CDR1 SGHTS, CDR2 YDEGEE. Vbeta (60) and Jbeta (13) primers were used in the PCR. The repertoire was sequenced with immunoSEQ multiplex PCR; TCRdb's copy has only in-frame clones and lacks some. Listed are 95,000 to 110,000 clones; around 3.2% falls within the top ten. Study-wide results and limits: Among immune exposure information, only CMV serostatus was available. Per a later analysis, 15,000 to 20,000 TCR beta sequences showed association with HLA alleles at 0.05 false discovery rate. TCR beta V segments were, for the most part, productive about 87% or about 30% of the time in an earlier analysis. When analyzed later, the rates of TCR association showed variation by HLA locus, with DRB1 the most and HLA-C the fewest.

The V gene is TRBV5-8, the J gene TRBJ2-5; TRBD2 aligns across 10 bases. The sequenced sample consisted of PBMCs. The TCR originated in a man between 35 and 55 years old in good health and CMV-seronegative. CDR3 DNA: TGTGCCAGCAGCTCCTTCCTAGCGGGGGCCCAGTACTTC. This codes for CASSSFLAGAQYF.